The T cell receptor beta chain under discussion was sequenced for a study of radiotherapy plus CTLA-4 blockade in lung cancer. For the study at large: Objective responses were recorded in 15% to 20% of patients, with disease control recorded in approximately 34%. Study conclusions and caveats: The authors reported that early blood T cell clone dynamics, with interferon-beta, best predicted response.

Of note for this clone: No antigen is known for it.

Assay: immunoSEQ multiplex PCR; the TCRdb copy retains only in-frame clones and omits some. The sample lists around 90,000 clones, around 86% occurring once. V lost 2 bases and J lost 0, with 5 bases in between. This CDR3 comprises 15 residues. Germline lookup yields CDR1 MNHEY and CDR2 SVGAGI. This sequence was found in a human donor with non-small cell lung cancer that progressed on radiotherapy plus ipilimumab. This sample comprised peripheral blood, obtained from a patient treated with radiotherapy plus ipilimumab. This sequence joins TRBV6-5 and TRBJ2-6; D may be TRBD1 or TRBD2 (5 bases each). The CDR3 protein is CASSYGTSGANVLTF. CDR3 in DNA: TGTGCCAGCAGTTACGGGACCTCTGGGGCCAACGTCCTGACTTTC.